A selection of T cell receptor beta chains follows, all from one sample in a study of T cell changes during pregnancy in multiple sclerosis. Clones were read by immunoSEQ multiplex PCR, and TCRdb kept only the in-frame ones, dropping some. The sample consists of about 75,000 clones, approximately 95% of them appearing once. Material: CD4+ T cells from peripheral blood mononuclear cells, obtained after pregnancy. These receptors all come from a female donor with multiple sclerosis, enrolled in a pregnancy study. Both conserved end residues are trimmed from each CDR3. The order of the fields is CDR3 protein, J gene, V gene, D gene. The D gene is left open where the match is weak.

ASSLSGTSGRYEQY,TRBJ2-7,TRBV27,TRBD2
AISESKMGDSNQPQH,TRBJ1-5,TRBV10-3,.
ASRGGQARSYEQY,TRBJ2-7,TRBV2,TRBD1
ASSTPGTGWSEAF,TRBJ1-1,TRBV6-1,TRBD1
ASSLGGTLGETQY,TRBJ2-5,TRBV28,.
ASSPPGTGAQISYEQY,TRBJ2-7,TRBV5-4,TRBD1
ASSESGGRSTEAF,TRBJ1-1,TRBV6-1,TRBD1
ASSSRTSGRGQF,TRBJ2-1,TRBV19,TRBD2
ASSPRVREQY,TRBJ2-7,TRBV7-2,.
ASSEQVPETQY,TRBJ2-5,TRBV28,.
ASKLVRGTNQPQH,TRBJ1-5,TRBV2,TRBD1
ASSKGTSGTDTQY,TRBJ2-3,TRBV7-2,TRBD2
ASSVATGGWDTGELF,TRBJ2-2,TRBV9,.
ASERGGRDTGELF,TRBJ2-2,TRBV9,TRBD2
ASVYLGRDTEAF,TRBJ1-1,TRBV6-1,.
ASSFRESDEQY,TRBJ2-7,TRBV7-3,.
ASSSVRGNGYT,TRBJ1-2,TRBV28,.
ASSLFHRGQGRTDTQY,TRBJ2-3,TRBV27,.
ASSQSGAQGDGYT,TRBJ1-2,TRBV4-3,TRBD1
ASSSTTSSPIGANVLT,TRBJ2-6,TRBV7-3,TRBD2
ASSLGRTGAPSYEQY,TRBJ2-7,TRBV7-8,TRBD1
ASRDRVNTDTQY,TRBJ2-3,TRBV19,TRBD1
ASSENLSGARNEQF,TRBJ2-1,TRBV6-1,.
ASSVVQSYGYT,TRBJ1-2,TRBV2,.
ASSLINRASTDTQY,TRBJ2-3,TRBV28,.
ASRTGGVTQPQH,TRBJ1-5,TRBV19,TRBD1
SVSDRAGANVLT,TRBJ2-6,TRBV29-1,TRBD1
ASSLVGLASYEQY,TRBJ2-7,TRBV5-1,TRBD2
ASRRPLGGSYGYT,TRBJ1-2,TRBV28,.
ASSQGANSPLH,TRBJ1-6,TRBV4-1,.
ASSPKTGGTTDTQY,TRBJ2-3,TRBV18,TRBD1
ASSQAPGYGDTQY,TRBJ2-3,TRBV4-1,.
ASRGTSGRARYEQY,TRBJ2-7,TRBV27,TRBD2
SVAGSPGGPSETQY,TRBJ2-5,TRBV29-1,TRBD2
ASSMGGRTEAF,TRBJ1-1,TRBV28,.
ASSTQGAYGYT,TRBJ1-2,TRBV19,TRBD1
ASSLDRGQRQPQH,TRBJ1-5,TRBV28,TRBD1
ATSRDLGQGTSNEKLF,TRBJ1-4,TRBV15,TRBD1
ASSSDRVSSYEQY,TRBJ2-7,TRBV5-1,TRBD1
ASSQGTGLATQY,TRBJ2-5,TRBV4-3,TRBD1
ASSQTSGSIGEQF,TRBJ2-1,TRBV4-3,TRBD2
ASSVSSGRAEMWDNEQF,TRBJ2-1,TRBV9,TRBD2
AWSMGQGNTGELF,TRBJ2-2,TRBV30,TRBD1
ATKSGSGMGTEAF,TRBJ1-1,TRBV7-2,.
ASSQGLSGRAGNTIY,TRBJ1-3,TRBV4-1,.
ASSVLAGGPGDTQY,TRBJ2-3,TRBV27,TRBD2
ASSLALRKGPFSGNTIY,TRBJ1-3,TRBV7-9,.
ASSDSLGLYNEQF,TRBJ2-1,TRBV6-4,.
ASSLDRDHGYT,TRBJ1-2,TRBV27,TRBD1
ASSLVGQGDEKLF,TRBJ1-4,TRBV27,TRBD1
SARHGDTQY,TRBJ2-3,TRBV20-1,.
AISELAGDEQF,TRBJ2-1,TRBV10-3,TRBD2
ATPPRTERNGYT,TRBJ1-2,TRBV27,.
ASSPGDVRGNTEAF,TRBJ1-1,TRBV28,.
ASSPNGLAGKETQY,TRBJ2-5,TRBV7-8,TRBD2